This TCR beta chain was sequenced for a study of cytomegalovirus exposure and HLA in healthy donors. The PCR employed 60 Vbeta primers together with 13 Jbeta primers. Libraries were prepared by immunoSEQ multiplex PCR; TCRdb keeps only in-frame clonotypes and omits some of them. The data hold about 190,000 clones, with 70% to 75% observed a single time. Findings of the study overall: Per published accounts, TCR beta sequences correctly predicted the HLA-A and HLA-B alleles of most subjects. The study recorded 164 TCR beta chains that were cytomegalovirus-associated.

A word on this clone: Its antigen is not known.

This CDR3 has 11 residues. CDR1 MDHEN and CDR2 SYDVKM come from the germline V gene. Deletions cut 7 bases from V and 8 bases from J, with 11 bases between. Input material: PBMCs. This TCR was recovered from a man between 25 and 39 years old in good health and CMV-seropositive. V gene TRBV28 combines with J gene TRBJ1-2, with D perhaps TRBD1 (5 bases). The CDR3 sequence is CASNGDSGYTF. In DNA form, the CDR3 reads TGTGCCAGCAACGGGGACTCCGGCTACACCTTC.